This T cell receptor (beta chain) emerged from a study of T cells in Graves' hyperthyroidism and ophthalmopathy. Study summary: Specimen type is peripheral blood, collected at initial diagnosis prior to any treatment. General study results and limits: Most expanded thyroid clonotypes above 0.001 also appeared in blood. The model foresaw ophthalmopathy a median about 6.1 months prior to onset.

TCR beta CDR3 regions were amplified from RNA transcripts. The TCR CDR3 first-round RT-PCR relied on the HTBI primer set. MiXCR was run by TCRdb on the multiplex PCR reads, yielding one entry per CDR3 protein. The table lists 700,000 or so distinct CDR3 sequences, more than 14% of them singletons, with roughly an eighth in the top ten. For this clonotype: Its antigen is still unknown.

The V segment lost 4 bases and the J segment 8 bases; nucleotides outside the gene matches: 7. In germline, CDR1 is LGHNA, CDR2 YSLEER. The CDR3 loop spans 16 amino acids. Active moderate-to-severe ophthalmopathy, Clinical Activity Score at least 3, NOSPECS at least 4, under 3 months' duration. The source is a woman between 50 and 59 years old with Graves' ophthalmopathy. What was sequenced was blood. V gene TRBV4-3 combines with J gene TRBJ1-6, with 11 positions matching TRBD1. The CDR3 DNA reads TGCGCCAGCAGCCCAGGACAGGGGGCGGTTTATTCACCCCTCCACTTT. Translation gives CASSPGQGAVYSPLHF.